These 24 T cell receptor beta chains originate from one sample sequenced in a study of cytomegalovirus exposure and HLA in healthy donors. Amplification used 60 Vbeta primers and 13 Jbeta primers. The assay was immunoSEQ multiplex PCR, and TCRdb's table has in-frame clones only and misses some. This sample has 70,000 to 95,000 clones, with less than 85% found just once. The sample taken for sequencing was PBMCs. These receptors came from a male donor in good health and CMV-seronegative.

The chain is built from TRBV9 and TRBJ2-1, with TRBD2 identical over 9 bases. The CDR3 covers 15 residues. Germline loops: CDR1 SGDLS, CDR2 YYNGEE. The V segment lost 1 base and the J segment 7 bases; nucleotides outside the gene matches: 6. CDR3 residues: CASSVRLAGRNEQFF. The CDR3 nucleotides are TGTGCCAGCAGCGTACGGCTAGCGGGAAGAAATGAGCAGTTCTTC. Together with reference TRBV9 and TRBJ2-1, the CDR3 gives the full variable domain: DSGVTQTPKHLITATGQRVTLRCSPRSGDLSVYWYQQSLDQGLQFLIQYYNGEERAKGNILERFSAQQFPDLHSELNLSSLELGDSALYFCASSVRLAGRNEQFFGPGTRLTVL.

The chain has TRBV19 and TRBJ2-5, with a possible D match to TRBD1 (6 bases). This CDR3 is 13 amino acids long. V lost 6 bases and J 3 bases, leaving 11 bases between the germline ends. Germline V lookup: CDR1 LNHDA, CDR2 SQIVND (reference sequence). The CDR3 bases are TGTGCCAGTAGAGAACAGGGAAAAGAGACCCAGTACTTC. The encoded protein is CASREQGKETQYF.

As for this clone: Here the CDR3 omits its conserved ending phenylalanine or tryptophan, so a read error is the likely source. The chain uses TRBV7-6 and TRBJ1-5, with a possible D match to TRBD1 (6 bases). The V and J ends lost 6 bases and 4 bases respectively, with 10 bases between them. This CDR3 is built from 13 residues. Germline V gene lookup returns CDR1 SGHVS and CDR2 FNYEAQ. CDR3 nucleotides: TGTGCCAGCAGTCCAGGGGAAAATCAGCCCCAGCATTCT. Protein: CASSPGENQPQHS.

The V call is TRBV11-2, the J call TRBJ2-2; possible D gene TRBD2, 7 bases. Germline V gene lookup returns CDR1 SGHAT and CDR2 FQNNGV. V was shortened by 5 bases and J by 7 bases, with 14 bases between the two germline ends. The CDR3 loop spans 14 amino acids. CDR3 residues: CASSGGAWDGELFF. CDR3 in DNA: TGTGCCAGCAGCGGGGGGGCATGGGACGGGGAGCTGTTTTTT.

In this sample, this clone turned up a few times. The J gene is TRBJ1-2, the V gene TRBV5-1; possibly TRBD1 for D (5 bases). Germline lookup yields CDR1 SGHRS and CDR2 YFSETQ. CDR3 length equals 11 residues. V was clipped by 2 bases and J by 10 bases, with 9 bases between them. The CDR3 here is CASSFDRNYTF. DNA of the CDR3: TGCGCCAGCAGCTTCGACAGAAACTACACCTTC.

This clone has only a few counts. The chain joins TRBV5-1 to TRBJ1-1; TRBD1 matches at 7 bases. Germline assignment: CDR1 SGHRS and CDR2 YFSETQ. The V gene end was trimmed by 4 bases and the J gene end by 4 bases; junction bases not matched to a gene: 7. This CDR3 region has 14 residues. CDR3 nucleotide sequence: TGCGCCAGCAGCCTCGGACAGGTCGGCACTGAAGCTTTCTTT. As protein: CASSLGQVGTEAFF.

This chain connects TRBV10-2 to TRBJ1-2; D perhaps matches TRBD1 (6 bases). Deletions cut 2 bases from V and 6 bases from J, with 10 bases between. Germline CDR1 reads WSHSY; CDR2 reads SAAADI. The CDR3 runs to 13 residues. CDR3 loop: CASSEGQLNGYTF. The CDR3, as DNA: TGCGCCAGCAGTGAGGGACAGCTAAATGGCTACACCTTC.

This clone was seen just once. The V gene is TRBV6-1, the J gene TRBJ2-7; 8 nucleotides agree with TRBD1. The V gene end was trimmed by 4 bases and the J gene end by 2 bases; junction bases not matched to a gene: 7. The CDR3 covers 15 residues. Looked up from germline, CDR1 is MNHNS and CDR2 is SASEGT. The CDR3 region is CASSARTGRTYEQYF. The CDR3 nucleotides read TGTGCCAGCAGTGCAAGGACAGGGAGGACCTACGAGCAGTACTTC.

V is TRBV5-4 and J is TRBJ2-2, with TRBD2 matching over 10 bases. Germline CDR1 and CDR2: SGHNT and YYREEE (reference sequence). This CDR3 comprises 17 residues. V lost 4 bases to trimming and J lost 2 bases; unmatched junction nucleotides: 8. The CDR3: CASSAGTSARNTGELFF. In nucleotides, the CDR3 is TGTGCCAGCAGCGCCGGGACTAGCGCCCGCAACACCGGGGAGCTGTTTTTT.

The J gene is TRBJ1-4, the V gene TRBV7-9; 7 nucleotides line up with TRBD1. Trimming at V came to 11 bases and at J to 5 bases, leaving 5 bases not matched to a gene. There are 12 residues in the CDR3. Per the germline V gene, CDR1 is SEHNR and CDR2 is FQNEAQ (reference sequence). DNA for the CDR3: TGTGCCCTCCAGACAGGGAATGAAAAACTGTTTTTT. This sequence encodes CALQTGNEKLFF.

The DNA of the CDR3 is TGTGCCAGCAGTGACCGACTAGCCCCTGTCTACAATGAGCAGTTCTTC. As protein: CASSDRLAPVYNEQFF. The chain employs TRBV6-1 and TRBJ2-1; 7 bases map to TRBD2. This CDR3 is 16 amino acids long. With 3 bases clipped from V and 3 bases from J, the junction kept 8 bases outside the gene matches. Germline-derived CDR1 and CDR2 are MNHNS and SASEGT.

DNA for the CDR3: TGTGCCAGCTCAGGGACAGAGAACACCGGGGAGCTGTTTTTT. As protein: CASSGTENTGELFF. V usage is TRBV18 and J usage is TRBJ2-2; 7 bases map to TRBD1. CDR3 length equals 14 residues. With 5 bases clipped from V and 1 base from J, the junction kept 1 base outside the gene matches. Germline-derived CDR1 and CDR2 are KGHSH and LQKENI. Using reference TRBV18 and TRBJ2-2 for the parts outside the CDR3, the full variable domain is NAGVMQNPRHLVRRRGQEARLRCSPMKGHSHVYWYRQLPEEGLKFMVYLQKENIIDESGMPKERFSAEFPKEGPSILRIQQVVRGDSAAYFCASSGTENTGELFFGEGSRLTVL.

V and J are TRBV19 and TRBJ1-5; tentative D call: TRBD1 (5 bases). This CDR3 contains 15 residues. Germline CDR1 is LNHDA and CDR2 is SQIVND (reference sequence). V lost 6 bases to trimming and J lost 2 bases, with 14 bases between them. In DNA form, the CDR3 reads TGTGCCAGTAGACACATGCAGGGTGGCAATCAGCCCCAGCATTTT. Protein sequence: CASRHMQGGNQPQHF.

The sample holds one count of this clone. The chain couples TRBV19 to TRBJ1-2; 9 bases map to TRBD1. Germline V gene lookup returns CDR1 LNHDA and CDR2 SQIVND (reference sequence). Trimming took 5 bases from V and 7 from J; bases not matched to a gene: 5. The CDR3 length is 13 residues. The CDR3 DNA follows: TGTGCCAGTAGTCTACAGGGGGCAGTTGGCTACACCTTC. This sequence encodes CASSLQGAVGYTF.

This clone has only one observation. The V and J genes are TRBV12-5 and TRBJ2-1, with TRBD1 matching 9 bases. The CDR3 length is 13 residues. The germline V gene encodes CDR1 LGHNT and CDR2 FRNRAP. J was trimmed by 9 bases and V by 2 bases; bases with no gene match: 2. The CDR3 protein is CASGLQDRGEQFF. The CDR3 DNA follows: TGTGCTAGTGGTTTGCAGGACAGGGGTGAGCAGTTCTTC.

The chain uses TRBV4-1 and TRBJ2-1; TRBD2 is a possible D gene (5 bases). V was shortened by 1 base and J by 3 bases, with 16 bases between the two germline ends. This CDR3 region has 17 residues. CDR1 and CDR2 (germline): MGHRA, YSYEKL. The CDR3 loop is CASSQGEHQPYYNEQFF. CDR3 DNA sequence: TGCGCCAGCAGCCAAGGGGAGCACCAGCCTTACTACAATGAGCAGTTCTTC.

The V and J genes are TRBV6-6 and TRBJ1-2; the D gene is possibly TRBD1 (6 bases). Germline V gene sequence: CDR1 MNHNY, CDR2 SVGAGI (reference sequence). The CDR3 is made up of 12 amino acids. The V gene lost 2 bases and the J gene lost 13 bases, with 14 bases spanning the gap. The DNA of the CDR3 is TGTGCCAGCAGTTACCGCGCGGGGGCGGGCACCTTC. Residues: CASSYRAGAGTF.

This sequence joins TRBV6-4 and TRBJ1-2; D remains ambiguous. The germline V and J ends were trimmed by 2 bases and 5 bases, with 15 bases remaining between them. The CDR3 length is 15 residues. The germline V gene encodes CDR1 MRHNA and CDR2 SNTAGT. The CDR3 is CASSDTPGSRYGYTF. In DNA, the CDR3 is TGTGCCAGCAGTGACACCCCAGGTTCCCGTTATGGCTACACCTTC.

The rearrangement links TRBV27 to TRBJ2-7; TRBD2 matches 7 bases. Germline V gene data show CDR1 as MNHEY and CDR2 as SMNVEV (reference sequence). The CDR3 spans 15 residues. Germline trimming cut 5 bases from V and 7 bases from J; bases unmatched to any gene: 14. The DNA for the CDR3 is TGTGCCAGCAGTCCCGGAATGACTAGCCCAGTAGAGCAGTACTTC. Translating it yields CASSPGMTSPVEQYF.

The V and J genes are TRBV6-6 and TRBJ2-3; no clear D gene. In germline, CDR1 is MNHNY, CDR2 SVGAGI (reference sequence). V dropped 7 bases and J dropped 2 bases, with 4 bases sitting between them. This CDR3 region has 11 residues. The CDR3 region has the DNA TGTGCCAGCACCCACACAGATACGCAGTATTTT. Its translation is CASTHTDTQYF.

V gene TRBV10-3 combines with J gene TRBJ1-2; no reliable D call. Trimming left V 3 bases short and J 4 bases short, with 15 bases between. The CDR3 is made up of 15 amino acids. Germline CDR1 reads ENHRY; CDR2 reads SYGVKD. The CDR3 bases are TGTGCCATCAGTGACCTGGCAGACAAACTCTATGGCTACACCTTC. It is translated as CAISDLADKLYGYTF.

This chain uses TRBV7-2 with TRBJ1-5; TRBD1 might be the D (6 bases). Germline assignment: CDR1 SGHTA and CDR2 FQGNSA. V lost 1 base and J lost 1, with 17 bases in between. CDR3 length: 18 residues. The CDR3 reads CASSLVTAGGGSNQPQHF. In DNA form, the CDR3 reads TGTGCCAGCAGCTTAGTCACCGCGGGGGGCGGGAGCAATCAGCCCCAGCATTTT.

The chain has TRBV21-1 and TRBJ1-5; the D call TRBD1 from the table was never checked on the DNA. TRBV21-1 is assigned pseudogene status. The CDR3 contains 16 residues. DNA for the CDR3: TGTGCCAGCAGCAGTGGGCGACAGGGGGACTATCAGCCCCAGCATTTT. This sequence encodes CASSSGRQGDYQPQHF.

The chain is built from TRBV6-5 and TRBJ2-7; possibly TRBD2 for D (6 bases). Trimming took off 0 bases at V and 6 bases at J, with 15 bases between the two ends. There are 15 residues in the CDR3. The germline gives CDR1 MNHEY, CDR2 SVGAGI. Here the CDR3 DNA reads TGTGCCAGCAGTTACTCGACCGGGACTTTTTCCGAGCAGTACTTC. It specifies CASSYSTGTFSEQYF.